The following is a T cell receptor (beta chain) sequence with its context. As yet, its antigen is unknown. This entry comes from a study of shared clonotypes between healthy human individuals. As for the study in general: Three plates each covered CD4 naive and memory; CD8 naive two, CD8 memory one.

As handled by the study authors: ImmunoSEQ supplied junction-only sequences lacking quality scores, so filtering was different. Assay used: immunoSEQ multiplex PCR; TCRdb lists only in-frame clones, some missing. V and J calls and clone size are given by that table; D and trimming were obtained from the DNA. Among over a million clones listed, 70% to 80% were seen once. Germline V gene data show CDR1 as SGDLS and CDR2 as YYNGEE. The CDR3 consists of 14 residues. V dropped 4 bases and J dropped 11; count of bases not matched to a gene: 11. Regarding the study as a whole: Sampling was confined to blood; repertoires within tissues likely differ. Non-shared clonotypes showed lower generation probabilities than clonotypes common to all four donors.

V and J are TRBV9 and TRBJ1-4; 7 bases line up with TRBD1. The clonotype originates from a young man in good health. Some clones in this sample may be carry-over from other donors' samples. The sample consisted of memory CD4+ T cells from PBMCs. Described subset: CD45RA-negative fraction. The CDR3 spells CASSPQDRAEKLFF. For the CDR3, the DNA is TGTGCCAGCAGCCCGCAAGACAGGGCCGAGAAACTGTTTTTT.